These 30 T cell receptor beta chains originate from one sample sequenced in a study of early T cells in non-severe SARS-CoV-2 infection. TCRdb reprocessed the 5' RACE reads via MiXCR and lists one record per CDR3 protein. The sample contains more than 65,000 distinct CDR3 sequences, about 12% of which appear only once. Sample: whole blood. The receptors derive from an adult who was a healthcare worker with PCR-confirmed SARS-CoV-2 infection or an uninfected control (not recorded which).

The sample holds many counts of this clonotype. V gene TRBV7-9 combines with J gene TRBJ1-1, with D maybe TRBD1 (6 bases). The CDR3 spans 13 residues. Germline CDR1 is SEHNR and CDR2 is FQNEAQ (reference sequence). V dropped 7 bases and J dropped 0 bases, with 9 bases sitting between them. DNA of the CDR3: TGTGCCAGCAAGGACAGAATGAACACTGAAGCTTTCTTT. As protein: CASKDRMNTEAFF.

This clonotype occurred many times. The chain employs TRBV5-1 and TRBJ1-1; the D gene is possibly TRBD1 (5 bases). CDR1 is SGHRS and CDR2 is YFSETQ in the germline V gene. V gave up 5 bases and J gave up 0 bases, with 11 bases separating them. CDR3 length equals 14 residues. The CDR3 DNA sequence: TGCGCCAGCAGTATGGGGGTGGTGAACACTGAAGCTTTCTTT. Its protein is CASSMGVVNTEAFF.

V is TRBV5-1 and J is TRBJ1-1, with TRBD1 identical over 8 bases. Germline V lookup: CDR1 SGHRS, CDR2 YFSETQ. V trimming: 3 bases; J trimming: 1 base; junction bases outside the gene matches: 5. The CDR3 extends over 15 amino acids. CDR3 loop: CASSSSGTGNTEAFF. The CDR3 DNA reads as TGCGCCAGCAGCTCGTCCGGGACAGGGAACACTGAAGCTTTCTTT.

The chain carries TRBV19 and TRBJ1-5; TRBD1 matches at 8 bases. Germline values: CDR1 LNHDA, CDR2 SQIVND (reference sequence). This CDR3 has 16 residues. The junction had 9 bases not matched to a gene; V was cut back by 3 bases and J by 5 bases. The CDR3 nucleotides read TGTGCCAGTAGTATGTTTTGGGGACAGGATGATCAGCCCCAGCATTTT. As protein: CASSMFWGQDDQPQHF.

This CDR3 is CSVGPRDRGEGYTF. The CDR3 coding sequence is TGCAGCGTTGGTCCCCGGGACAGGGGAGAAGGCTACACCTTC. The V call is TRBV29-1, the J call TRBJ1-2, with TRBD1 matching 10 bases. Germline V lookup: CDR1 SQVTM, CDR2 ANQGSEA. The J segment lost 8 bases and the V segment lost 4 bases, leaving 10 bases of the junction unmatched. This CDR3 region has 14 residues.

This clonotype was observed many times. The chain links TRBV30 to TRBJ1-6, with TRBD1 matching 9 bases. V lost 0 bases, J lost 6 bases, and 12 bases stayed unmatched. This CDR3 contains 18 residues. The germline V gene encodes CDR1 GTSNPN and CDR2 SVGIG (reference sequence). The CDR3 reads CAWSVVLAGQGSNSPLHF. The CDR3 DNA sequence: TGTGCCTGGAGTGTAGTATTGGCGGGACAGGGTAGTAATTCACCCCTCCACTTT.

This clonotype was counted ten times or more. The J gene is TRBJ2-3, the V gene TRBV7-9; possibly TRBD1 for D (5 bases). CDR1 SEHNR and CDR2 FQNEAQ come from the germline V gene (reference sequence). The CDR3 sequence is 18 residues long. V lost 1 base and J lost 2, with 19 bases in between. The CDR3 protein is CASSLGGIGHTYTDTQYF. CDR3 coding DNA: TGTGCCAGCAGCTTAGGGGGAATTGGACACACCTACACAGATACGCAGTATTTT. The full variable domain, its missing parts supplied by reference TRBV7-9 and TRBJ2-3, is DTGVSQNPRHKITKRGQNVTFRCDPISEHNRLYWYRQTLGQGPEFLTYFQNEAQLEKSRLLSDRFSAERPKGSFSTLEIQRTEQGDSAMYLCASSLGGIGHTYTDTQYFGPGTRLTVL.

The chain combines TRBV24-1 with TRBJ1-3; D uncertain. V lost 3 bases to trimming and J lost 4 bases, with 9 bases between them. The CDR3 totals 14 residues. Per the germline V gene, CDR1 is KGHDR and CDR2 is SFDVKD. In DNA, the CDR3 is TGTGCCACCAGTGATGGAATTACAGGAAACACCATATATTTT. Residues: CATSDGITGNTIYF.

This clonotype was seen a few times. This chain uses TRBV27 with TRBJ1-2; 7 positions match TRBD1. The germline V gene encodes CDR1 MNHEY and CDR2 SMNVEV (reference sequence). The CDR3 sequence is 16 residues long. V shed 2 bases and J 4 bases; nucleotides not matched to a gene: 10. In DNA form, the CDR3 reads TGTGCCAGCAGTTTAGGCGGGACAGCCAGAATCTATGGCTACACCTTC. It specifies CASSLGGTARIYGYTF.

The V call is TRBV7-2, the J call TRBJ2-3; possibly TRBD2 for D (6 bases). Germline CDR1 SGHTA, CDR2 FQGNSA. Trimming removed 5 bases at V and 3 bases at J, with 15 bases between. The CDR3 spans 15 residues. CDR3 residues: CASSPGTRNTDTQYF. The DNA of the CDR3 is TGTGCCAGCAGCCCCGGGACTCGAAATACAGATACGCAGTATTTT.

This clonotype was seen at least ten times. The rearrangement links TRBV11-3 to TRBJ2-7, with TRBD1 matching over 8 bases. The CDR3 is 15 amino acids. The trim removed 5 bases at V and 2 bases at J, leaving 8 bases unmatched. The germline V gene has CDR1 SGHNT and CDR2 YENEEA. CDR3 region: CASSLRTGWAYEQYF. The CDR3, as DNA: TGTGCCAGCAGCCTTCGGACAGGGTGGGCCTACGAGCAGTACTTC.

This clonotype was recorded at least ten times. The chain uses TRBV27 and TRBJ1-2; D remains unclear. Germline CDR1 MNHEY, CDR2 SMNVEV (reference sequence). The V end lost 3 bases, the J end lost 1 base, and 6 bases lay between the germline ends. The CDR3 is 13 residues long. Here the CDR3 DNA reads TGTGCCAGCAGTTTTGGGGTTAACTATGGCTACACCTTC. Translated, it gives CASSFGVNYGYTF.

A few counts support this clonotype. This sequence joins TRBV15 and TRBJ1-1; D is uncertain. Trimming removed 4 bases from V and 4 bases from J, with 16 bases in between. The CDR3 totals 15 residues. The germline CDR1 and CDR2 sequences are LNHNV and YYDKDF (reference sequence). The chain's CDR3 is CATSTGLGLATEAFF. CDR3 nucleotides: TGTGCCACCAGCACAGGACTGGGATTGGCCACTGAAGCTTTCTTT.

The chain carries TRBV7-9 and TRBJ1-5, with D perhaps TRBD1 (6 bases). Between the trimmed V and J ends, which lost 5 bases and 7 bases, there was a span of 12 bases. The CDR3 is 13 residues long. Looked up from germline, CDR1 is SEHNR and CDR2 is FQNEAQ (reference sequence). The CDR3 DNA reads as TGTGCCAGCAGCACCAGGGGAAACCAGCCCCAGCATTTT. Protein sequence: CASSTRGNQPQHF.

V and J are TRBV20-1 and TRBJ2-7; TRBD2 matches 10 bases. Germline trimming cut 5 bases from V and 4 bases from J; bases unmatched to any gene: 11. This CDR3 comprises 15 residues. From germline, CDR1 is DFQATT and CDR2 SNEGSKA (reference sequence). In DNA form, the CDR3 reads TGCAGTGCTCAGGCTAGCGGGGGTAGACGATACGAGCAGTACTTC. Amino acid sequence: CSAQASGGRRYEQYF.

This chain connects TRBV20-1 to TRBJ2-1; no reliable D call. This CDR3 is 15 amino acids long. V lost 0 bases and J 1 base, leaving 10 bases between the germline ends. CDR1 and CDR2 from the germline V gene are DFQATT and SNEGSKA (reference sequence). CDR3 DNA sequence: TGCAGTGCTAGAGATGAGGCGCATTCCTACAATGAGCAGTTCTTC. Its protein is CSARDEAHSYNEQFF.

In its sample, this clonotype was seen many times. The rearrangement uses TRBV18 and TRBJ2-1; TRBD2 agrees at 10 bases. The CDR3 has 15 amino acids. The trim removed 5 bases at V and 6 bases at J, leaving 7 bases unmatched. Germline V lookup: CDR1 KGHSH, CDR2 LQKENI. The CDR3 protein is CASSSGLAGANEQFF. The CDR3 DNA reads as TGTGCCAGCTCATCCGGCCTAGCGGGGGCCAATGAGCAGTTCTTC.

This clonotype has just a few counts. V gene TRBV20-1 combines with J gene TRBJ2-5; TRBD1 matches at 7 bases. CDR1 DFQATT and CDR2 SNEGSKA come from the germline V gene (reference sequence). Losses at the gene ends were 1 base for V and 5 bases for J; bases not matched to a gene: 1. The CDR3 length is 12 residues. The DNA of the CDR3 is TGCAGTGCTAGAGGAGGGGGCGAGACCCAGTACTTC. This gives the protein CSARGGGETQYF.

This clonotype was counted between two and nine times. J is TRBJ1-4 and V is TRBV5-4; 7 bases map to TRBD1. The V segment lost 0 bases and the J segment 8 bases; nucleotides outside the gene matches: 13. The CDR3 length is 17 residues. Germline lookup yields CDR1 SGHNT and CDR2 YYREEE (reference sequence). This chain's CDR3 is CASSLARDSGNEEKLFF. CDR3 nucleotides: TGTGCCAGCAGCTTGGCCCGGGACAGCGGAAATGAGGAAAAACTGTTTTTT.

There are many counts of this clonotype. V is TRBV2 and J is TRBJ2-1; 8 nucleotides match TRBD2. Per the germline V gene, CDR1 is SNHLY and CDR2 is FYNNEI. The CDR3 is 12 residues long. Germline trimming cut 6 bases from V and 10 bases from J; bases unmatched to any gene: 5. The DNA for the CDR3 is TGTGCCAGCAGATTAATAGCGGGGGAGCAGTTCTTC. Its protein product is CASRLIAGEQFF.

This clonotype was counted only a few times. CDR3 region: CASSLLREGSGELFF. CDR3 DNA: TGTGCCAGCAGCTTGTTGCGGGAGGGCTCCGGGGAGCTGTTTTTT. The V gene is TRBV5-4, the J gene TRBJ2-2; TRBD2 agrees at 9 bases. Germline CDR1 is SGHNT and CDR2 is YYREEE (reference sequence). This CDR3 contains 15 residues. Losses at the gene ends were 1 base for V and 6 bases for J; bases not matched to a gene: 4.

This clonotype was detected a few times. This chain connects TRBV13 to TRBJ2-2; 8 positions agree with TRBD2. Germline V CDR1 and CDR2: PRHDT, FYEKMQ (reference sequence). CDR3 length equals 17 residues. J gave up 6 bases and V 2 bases, and 11 bases lay outside the gene matches. The CDR3 nucleotides read TGTGCCAGCAGCTTACCCGAAGAGCGGGAGCGGCCCGGGGAGCTGTTTTTT. Protein sequence: CASSLPEERERPGELFF.

This clonotype was observed at least ten times. CDR3 nucleotide sequence: TGTGCCAGCAGTGAGGGCAGGGCCTATGGCTACACCTTC. Amino acids: CASSEGRAYGYTF. The V gene is TRBV6-1, the J gene TRBJ1-2; tentative D call: TRBD1 (5 bases). The V and J ends lost 3 bases and 4 bases respectively, with 9 bases between them. This CDR3 has 13 residues. Germline V gene lookup returns CDR1 MNHNS and CDR2 SASEGT.

This clonotype was counted many times. J is TRBJ2-7 and V is TRBV29-1; the match to TRBD1 covers 8 bases. The CDR3 loop spans 14 amino acids. J lost 5 bases, V lost 8 bases, and 14 bases had no gene match. Germline V lookup: CDR1 SQVTM, CDR2 ANQGSEA. The CDR3 DNA is TGCAGCACCCGACAGGGGAGCCGTGCGAACGAGCAGTACTTC. Protein product: CSTRQGSRANEQYF.

There are many counts of this clonotype. This chain links TRBV10-3 with TRBJ1-1; D unclear. V lost 3 bases and J 1 base, leaving 6 bases between the germline ends. The CDR3 runs 13 residues. Germline V gene data show CDR1 as ENHRY and CDR2 as SYGVKD. The CDR3 protein is CAISDDRNTEAFF. DNA for the CDR3: TGTGCCATCAGTGATGACCGGAACACTGAAGCTTTCTTT.

The table lists this clonotype with a count of one. A read error may be the cause here, since a much bigger clone is one base away. The chain combines TRBV20-1 with TRBJ2-1; 10 bases align to TRBD2. Germline loops: CDR1 DFQATT, CDR2 SNEGSKA (reference sequence). V trimming: 3 bases; J trimming: 4 bases; junction bases outside the gene matches: 3. This CDR3 spans 14 amino acids. Here the CDR3 DNA reads TGCAGTGCTAGGGAACTAGCGGGATACAATGAGCAGTTCTTC. Protein product: CSARELAGYNEQFF.

The chain recombines TRBV6-5 with TRBJ2-7; D is ambiguous. V gave up 5 bases and J gave up 3 bases, with 5 bases separating them. The CDR3 runs 11 residues. Per germline, CDR1 MNHEY and CDR2 SVGAGI. The CDR3 nucleotides are TGTGCCAGCAGTAATAGCTACGAGCAGTACTTC. The encoded protein is CASSNSYEQYF.

The chain is built from TRBV7-2 and TRBJ2-4; 9 nucleotides match TRBD2. The CDR3 is 20 residues long. V shed 2 bases and J 2 bases; nucleotides not matched to a gene: 16. Per the germline V gene, CDR1 is SGHTA and CDR2 is FQGNSA. The CDR3 DNA sequence: TGTGCCAGCAGCTTACATCTGGCGGGAGGGCTTGTCGGGTCCAAAAACATTCAGTACTTC. This encodes CASSLHLAGGLVGSKNIQYF. Together with reference TRBV7-2 and TRBJ2-4, the CDR3 gives the full variable domain: GAGVSQSPSNKVTEKGKDVELRCDPISGHTALYWYRQSLGQGLEFLIYFQGNSAPDKSGLPSDRFSAERTGGSVSTLTIQRTQQEDSAVYLCASSLHLAGGLVGSKNIQYFGAGTRLSVL.

The chain employs TRBV12-3 or TRBV12-4 and TRBJ1-5; TRBD1 is a possible D gene (5 bases). V was cut by 0 bases and J by 1 base, with 7 bases left in between. This CDR3 region has 15 residues. Written as DNA, the CDR3 is TGTGCCAGCAGTTTAGCCGGGGCCAGCAATCAGCCCCAGCATTTT. Translation gives CASSLAGASNQPQHF.

A few counts support this clonotype. The CDR3 DNA sequence: TGTGCCAGCAGCCAACATACTAGCGGGAGGGCCTCCTACGAGCAGTACTTC. Protein sequence: CASSQHTSGRASYEQYF. The chain combines TRBV3-1 with TRBJ2-7; 13 bases are shared with TRBD2. Germline CDR1 is LGHDT and CDR2 is YNNKEL (reference sequence). The CDR3 is made up of 17 amino acids. The junction had 4 bases not matched to a gene; V was cut back by 2 bases and J by 0 bases.